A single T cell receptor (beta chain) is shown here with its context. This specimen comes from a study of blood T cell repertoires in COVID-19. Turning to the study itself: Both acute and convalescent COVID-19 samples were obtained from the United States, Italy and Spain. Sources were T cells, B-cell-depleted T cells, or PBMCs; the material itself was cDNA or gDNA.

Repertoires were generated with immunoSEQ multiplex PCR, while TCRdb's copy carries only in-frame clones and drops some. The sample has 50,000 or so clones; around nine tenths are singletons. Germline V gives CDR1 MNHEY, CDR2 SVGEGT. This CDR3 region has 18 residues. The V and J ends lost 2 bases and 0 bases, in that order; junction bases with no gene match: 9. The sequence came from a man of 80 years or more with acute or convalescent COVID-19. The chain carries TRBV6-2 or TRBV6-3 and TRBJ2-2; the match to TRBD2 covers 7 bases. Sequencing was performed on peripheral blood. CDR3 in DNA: TGTGCCAGCAGTTACGGCGGGCTTCGGGGGGCGAACACCGGGGAGCTGTTTTTT. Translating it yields CASSYGGLRGANTGELFF.